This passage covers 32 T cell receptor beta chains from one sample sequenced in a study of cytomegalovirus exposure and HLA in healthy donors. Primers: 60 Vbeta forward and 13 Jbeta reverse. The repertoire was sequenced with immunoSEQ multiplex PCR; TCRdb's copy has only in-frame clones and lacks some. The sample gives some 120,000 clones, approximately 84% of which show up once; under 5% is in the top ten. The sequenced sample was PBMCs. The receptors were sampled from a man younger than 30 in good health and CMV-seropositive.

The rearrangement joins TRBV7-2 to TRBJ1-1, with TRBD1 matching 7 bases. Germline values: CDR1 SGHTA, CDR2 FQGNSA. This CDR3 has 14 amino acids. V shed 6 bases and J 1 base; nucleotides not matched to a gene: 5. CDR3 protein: CASRFRDRNTEAFF. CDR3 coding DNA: TGTGCCAGCAGATTCCGGGACAGGAACACTGAAGCTTTCTTT.

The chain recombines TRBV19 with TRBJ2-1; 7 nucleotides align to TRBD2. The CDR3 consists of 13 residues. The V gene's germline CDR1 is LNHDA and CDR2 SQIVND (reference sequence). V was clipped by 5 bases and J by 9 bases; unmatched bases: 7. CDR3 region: CASSWGGVSEQFF. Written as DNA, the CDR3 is TGTGCCAGTAGTTGGGGGGGGGTCAGTGAGCAGTTCTTC.

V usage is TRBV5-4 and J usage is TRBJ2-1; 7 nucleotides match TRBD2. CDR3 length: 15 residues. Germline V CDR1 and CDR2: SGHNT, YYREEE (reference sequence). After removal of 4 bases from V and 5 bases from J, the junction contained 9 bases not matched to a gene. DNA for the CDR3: TGTGCCAGCAGCCCCGGGGGGTCCTGGAACAATGAGCAGTTCTTC. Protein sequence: CASSPGGSWNNEQFF.

For the CDR3, the DNA is TGTGCCAGCAGTCCGGACAGGAACTCAGATACGCAGTATTTT. It is translated as CASSPDRNSDTQYF. The rearrangement links TRBV6-6 to TRBJ2-3; 7 bases agree with TRBD1. The CDR3 runs 14 residues. The trim removed 5 bases at V and 4 bases at J, leaving 6 bases unmatched. Per germline, CDR1 MNHNY and CDR2 SVGAGI (reference sequence).

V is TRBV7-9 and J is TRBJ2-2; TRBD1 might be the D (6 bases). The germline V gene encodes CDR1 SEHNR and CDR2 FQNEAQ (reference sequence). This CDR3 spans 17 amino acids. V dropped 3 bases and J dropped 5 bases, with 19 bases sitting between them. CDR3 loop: CASSLPLRTVDTGELFF. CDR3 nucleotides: TGTGCCAGCAGCTTGCCCCTTAGGACAGTAGATACCGGGGAGCTGTTTTTT.

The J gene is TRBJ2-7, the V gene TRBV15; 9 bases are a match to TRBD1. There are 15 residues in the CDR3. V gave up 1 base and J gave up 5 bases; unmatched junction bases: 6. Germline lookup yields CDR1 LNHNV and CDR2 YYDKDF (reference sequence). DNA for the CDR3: TGTGCCACCAGCAGAGTCGGACAGGGGAGGAACGAGCAGTACTTC. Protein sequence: CATSRVGQGRNEQYF. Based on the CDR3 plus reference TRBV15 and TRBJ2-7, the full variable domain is DAMVIQNPRYQVTQFGKPVTLSCSQTLNHNVMYWYQQKSSQAPKLLFHYYDKDFNNEADTPDNFQSRRPNTSFCFLDIRSPGLGDTAMYLCATSRVGQGRNEQYFGPGTRLTVT.

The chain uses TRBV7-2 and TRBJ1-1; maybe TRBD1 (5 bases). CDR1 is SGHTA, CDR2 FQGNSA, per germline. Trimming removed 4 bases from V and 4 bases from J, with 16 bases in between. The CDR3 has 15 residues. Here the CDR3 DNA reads TGTGCCAGCAGCTACCCCGGCAGGGTGGTCACTGAAGCTTTCTTT. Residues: CASSYPGRVVTEAFF.

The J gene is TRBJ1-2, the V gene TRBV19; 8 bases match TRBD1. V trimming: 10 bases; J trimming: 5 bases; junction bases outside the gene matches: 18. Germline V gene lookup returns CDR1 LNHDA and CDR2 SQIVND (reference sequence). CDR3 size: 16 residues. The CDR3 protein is CAIATPRQGKGYGYTF. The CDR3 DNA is TGTGCCATCGCTACCCCCCGACAGGGGAAGGGATATGGCTACACCTTC.

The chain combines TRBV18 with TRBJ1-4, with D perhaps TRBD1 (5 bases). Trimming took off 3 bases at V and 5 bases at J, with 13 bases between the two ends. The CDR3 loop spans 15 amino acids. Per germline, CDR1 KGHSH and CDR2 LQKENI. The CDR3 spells CASSPLGGPNEKLFF. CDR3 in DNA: TGTGCCAGCTCACCCCTGGGGGGTCCGAATGAAAAACTGTTTTTT.

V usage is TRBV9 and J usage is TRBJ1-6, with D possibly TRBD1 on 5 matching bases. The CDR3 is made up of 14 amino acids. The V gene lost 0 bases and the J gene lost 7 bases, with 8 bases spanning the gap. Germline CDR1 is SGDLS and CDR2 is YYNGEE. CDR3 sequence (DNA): TGTGCCAGCAGCGTAGACCAGGGAAATTCACCCCTCCACTTT. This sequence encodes CASSVDQGNSPLHF.

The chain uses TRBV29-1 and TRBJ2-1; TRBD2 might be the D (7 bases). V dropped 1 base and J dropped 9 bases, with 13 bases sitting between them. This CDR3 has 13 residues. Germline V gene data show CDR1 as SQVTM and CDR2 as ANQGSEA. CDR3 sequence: CSVEVVRGGEQFF. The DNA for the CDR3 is TGCAGCGTTGAAGTGGTTAGGGGGGGTGAGCAGTTCTTC.

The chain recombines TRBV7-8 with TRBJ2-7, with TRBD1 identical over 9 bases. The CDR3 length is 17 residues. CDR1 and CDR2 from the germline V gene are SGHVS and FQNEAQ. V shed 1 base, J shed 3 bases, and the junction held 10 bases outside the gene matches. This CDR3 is CASSLDGWDRADYEQYF. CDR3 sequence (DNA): TGTGCCAGCAGCTTAGACGGGTGGGACAGGGCGGACTACGAGCAGTACTTC.

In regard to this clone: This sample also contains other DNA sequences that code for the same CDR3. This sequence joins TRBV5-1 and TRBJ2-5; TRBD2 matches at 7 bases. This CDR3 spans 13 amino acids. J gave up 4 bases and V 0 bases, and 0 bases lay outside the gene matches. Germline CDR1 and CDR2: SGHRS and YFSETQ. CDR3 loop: CASSLAGGETQYF. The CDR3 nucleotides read TGCGCCAGCAGCTTGGCGGGGGGAGAGACCCAGTACTTC.

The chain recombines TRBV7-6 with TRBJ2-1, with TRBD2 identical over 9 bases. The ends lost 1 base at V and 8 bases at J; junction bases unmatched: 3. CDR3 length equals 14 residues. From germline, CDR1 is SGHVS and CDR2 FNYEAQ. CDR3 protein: CASSLVVAGDEQFF. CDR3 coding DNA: TGTGCCAGCAGCTTAGTAGTAGCGGGAGATGAGCAGTTCTTC.

The CDR3 bases are TGTGCCATCAGTTTGACACGCTACTACGAGCAGTACTTC. Amino acids: CAISLTRYYEQYF. This sequence joins TRBV10-3 and TRBJ2-7; D gene ambiguous. The V and J ends lost 5 bases and 3 bases respectively, with 11 bases between them. The CDR3 loop spans 13 amino acids. Germline CDR1 is ENHRY and CDR2 is SYGVKD.

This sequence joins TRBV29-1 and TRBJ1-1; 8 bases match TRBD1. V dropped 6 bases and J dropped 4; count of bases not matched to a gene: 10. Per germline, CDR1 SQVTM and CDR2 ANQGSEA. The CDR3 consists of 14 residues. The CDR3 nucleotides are TGCAGCGTGGTTACAGGGGGAGCGAGCACTGAAGCTTTCTTT. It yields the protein CSVVTGGASTEAFF.

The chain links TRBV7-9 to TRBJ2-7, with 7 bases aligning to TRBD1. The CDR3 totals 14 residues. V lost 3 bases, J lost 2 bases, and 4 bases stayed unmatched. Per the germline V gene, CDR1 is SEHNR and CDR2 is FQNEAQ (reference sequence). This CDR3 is CASSLGQIAYEQYF. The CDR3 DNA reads TGTGCCAGCAGCTTGGGACAGATTGCCTACGAGCAGTACTTC.

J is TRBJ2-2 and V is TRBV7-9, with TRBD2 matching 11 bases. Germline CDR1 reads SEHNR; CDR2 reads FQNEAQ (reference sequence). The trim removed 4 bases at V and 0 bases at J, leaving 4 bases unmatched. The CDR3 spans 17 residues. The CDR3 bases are TGTGCCAGCAGCTCCGGGACTAGCGGTTCGAACACCGGGGAGCTGTTTTTT. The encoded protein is CASSSGTSGSNTGELFF.

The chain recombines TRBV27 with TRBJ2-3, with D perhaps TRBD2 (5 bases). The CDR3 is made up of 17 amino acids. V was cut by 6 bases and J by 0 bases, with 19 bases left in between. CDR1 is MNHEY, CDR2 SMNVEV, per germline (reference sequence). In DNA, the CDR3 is TGTGCCAGCAGGCTGAACCGGGAACAATACAGCACAGATACGCAGTATTTT. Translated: CASRLNREQYSTDTQYF.

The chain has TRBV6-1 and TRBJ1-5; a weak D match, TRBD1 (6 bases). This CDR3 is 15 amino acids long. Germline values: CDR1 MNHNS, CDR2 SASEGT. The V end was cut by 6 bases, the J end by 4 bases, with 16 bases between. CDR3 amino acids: CASRGSGTPNQPQHF. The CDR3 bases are TGTGCCAGCAGAGGATCCGGGACACCTAATCAGCCCCAGCATTTT.

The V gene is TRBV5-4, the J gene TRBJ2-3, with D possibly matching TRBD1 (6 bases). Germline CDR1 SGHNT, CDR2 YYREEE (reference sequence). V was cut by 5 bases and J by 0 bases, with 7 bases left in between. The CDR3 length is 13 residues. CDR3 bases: TGTGCCAGCAGGGGGGCCAGCACAGATACGCAGTATTTT. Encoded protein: CASRGASTDTQYF.

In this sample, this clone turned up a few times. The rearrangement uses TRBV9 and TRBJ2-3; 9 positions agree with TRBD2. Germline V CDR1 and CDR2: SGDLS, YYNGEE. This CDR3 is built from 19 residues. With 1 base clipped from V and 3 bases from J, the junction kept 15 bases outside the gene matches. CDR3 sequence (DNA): TGTGCCAGCAGCGTAAGGGAGAATAGCGGGGGTTTCAGGACAGATACGCAGTATTTT. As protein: CASSVRENSGGFRTDTQYF.

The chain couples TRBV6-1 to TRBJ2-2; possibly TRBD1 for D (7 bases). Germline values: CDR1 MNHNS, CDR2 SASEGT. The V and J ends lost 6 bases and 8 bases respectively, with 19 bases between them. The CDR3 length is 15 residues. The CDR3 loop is CASSLSGGRAGELFF. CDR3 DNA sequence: TGTGCCAGCAGCCTATCAGGGGGGAGAGCGGGGGAGCTGTTTTTT.

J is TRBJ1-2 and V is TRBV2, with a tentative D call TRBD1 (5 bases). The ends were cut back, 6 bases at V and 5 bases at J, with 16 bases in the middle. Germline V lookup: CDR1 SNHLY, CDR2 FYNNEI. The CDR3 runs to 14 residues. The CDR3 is CASRAGTGAYGYTF. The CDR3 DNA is TGTGCCAGCAGAGCAGGAACAGGAGCATATGGCTACACCTTC.

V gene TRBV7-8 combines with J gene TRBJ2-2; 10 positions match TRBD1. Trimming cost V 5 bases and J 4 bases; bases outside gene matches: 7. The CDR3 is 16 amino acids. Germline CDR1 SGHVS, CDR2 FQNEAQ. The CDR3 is CASSPGQGWVTGELFF. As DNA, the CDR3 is TGTGCCAGCAGCCCGGGACAGGGGTGGGTCACCGGGGAGCTGTTTTTT.

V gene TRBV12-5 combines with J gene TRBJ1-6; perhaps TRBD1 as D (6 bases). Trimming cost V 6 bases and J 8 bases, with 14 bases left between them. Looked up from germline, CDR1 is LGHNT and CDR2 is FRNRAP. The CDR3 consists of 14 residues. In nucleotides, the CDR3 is TGTGCTAGTGGGGCCGGGACACGCGATTCACCCCTCCACTTT. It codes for CASGAGTRDSPLHF.

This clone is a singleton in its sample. CDR3 in amino acids: CASSLDRGPTEQYF. Written as DNA, the CDR3 is TGTGCCAGCAGCCTGGACAGGGGCCCCACCGAGCAGTACTTC. The chain joins TRBV6-5 to TRBJ2-7, with 9 bases identical to TRBD1. V dropped 6 bases and J dropped 6; count of bases not matched to a gene: 9. CDR1 is MNHEY and CDR2 is SVGAGI in the germline V gene. The CDR3 runs 14 residues.

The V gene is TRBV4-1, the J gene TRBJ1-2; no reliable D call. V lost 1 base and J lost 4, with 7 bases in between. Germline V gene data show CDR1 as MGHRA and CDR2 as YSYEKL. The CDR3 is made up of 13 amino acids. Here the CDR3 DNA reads TGCGCCAGCAGCCAAGGAGGCGGCTATGGCTACACCTTC. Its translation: CASSQGGGYGYTF.

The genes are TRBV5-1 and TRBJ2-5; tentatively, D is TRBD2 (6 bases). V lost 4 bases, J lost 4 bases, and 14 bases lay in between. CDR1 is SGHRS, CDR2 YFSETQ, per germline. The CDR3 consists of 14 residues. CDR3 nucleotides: TGCGCCAGCAGCCTAGCGACGGGTCGAGAGACCCAGTACTTC. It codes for CASSLATGRETQYF.

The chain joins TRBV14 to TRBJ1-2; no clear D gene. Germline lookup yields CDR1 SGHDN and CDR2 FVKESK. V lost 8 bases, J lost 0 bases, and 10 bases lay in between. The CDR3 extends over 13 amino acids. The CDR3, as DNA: TGTGCCAGCTCGGTCGCCGCTAACTATGGCTACACCTTC. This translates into CASSVAANYGYTF.

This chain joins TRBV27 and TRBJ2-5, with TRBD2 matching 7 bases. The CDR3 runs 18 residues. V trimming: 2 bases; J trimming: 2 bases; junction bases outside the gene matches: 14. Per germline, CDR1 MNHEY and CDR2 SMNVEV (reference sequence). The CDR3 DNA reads TGTGCCAGCAGTTTAGGGCGAGAGGGGAGGGCCCATCAAGAGACCCAGTACTTC. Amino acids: CASSLGREGRAHQETQYF.

Written as DNA, the CDR3 is TGCAGCGTTGTTGGTCTAGCGGGGATCTACGAGCAGTACTTC. It specifies CSVVGLAGIYEQYF. This chain links TRBV29-1 with TRBJ2-7; 9 bases map to TRBD2. Looked up from germline, CDR1 is SQVTM and CDR2 is ANQGSEA. This CDR3 is 14 amino acids long. V was clipped by 4 bases and J by 3 bases; unmatched bases: 7.